One TCR beta chain is described in this entry. These data originate in a study of OX40 agonist ivuxolimab in advanced cancers. V lost 0 bases, J lost 8 bases, and 22 bases lay in between. The CDR3 runs to 17 residues. Germline V gives CDR1 LGHNA, CDR2 YSLEER. This table comes from immunoSEQ multiplex PCR, and its TCRdb copy is limited to in-frame clones, with some not included. The table shows 29,000 or so clones, with over 90% occurring only once. The sample consisted of CD4+ or CD8+ T cells sorted from blood, taken in a trial of the OX40 agonist ivuxolimab. The sequence was obtained from an adult with an advanced solid tumor such as melanoma, head and neck, liver or kidney cancer. This rearrangement joins TRBV4-3 to TRBJ1-2; D is possibly TRBD1 (5 bases). CDR3: CASSQDGTGRSPGGYTF. As DNA, the CDR3 is TGCGCCAGCAGCCAAGATGGAACAGGCAGGTCCCCGGGGGGCTACACCTTC.